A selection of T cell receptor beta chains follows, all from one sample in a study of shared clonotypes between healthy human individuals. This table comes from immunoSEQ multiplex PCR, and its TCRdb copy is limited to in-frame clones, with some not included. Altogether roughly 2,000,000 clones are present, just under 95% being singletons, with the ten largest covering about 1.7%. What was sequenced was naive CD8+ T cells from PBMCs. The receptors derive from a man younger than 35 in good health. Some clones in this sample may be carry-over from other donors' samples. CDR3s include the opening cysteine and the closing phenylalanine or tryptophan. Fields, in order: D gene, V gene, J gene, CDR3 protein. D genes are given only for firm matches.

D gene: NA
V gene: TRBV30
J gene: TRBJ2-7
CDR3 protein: CAWRGVPYEQYF

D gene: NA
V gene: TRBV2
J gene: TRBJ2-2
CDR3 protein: CASSGDWGGELFF

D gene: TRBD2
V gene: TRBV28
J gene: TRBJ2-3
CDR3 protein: CASSPPSGLTDTQYF

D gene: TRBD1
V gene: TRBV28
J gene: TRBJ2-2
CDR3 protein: CATVMGTGNTGELFF

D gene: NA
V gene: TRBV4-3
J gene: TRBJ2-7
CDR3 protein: CASSQDSNGRPFYEQYF

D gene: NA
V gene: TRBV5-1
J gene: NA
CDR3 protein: CASSFDRKYEQYF

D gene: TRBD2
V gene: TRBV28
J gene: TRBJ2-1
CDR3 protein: CASSSPLAGGSYNEQFF

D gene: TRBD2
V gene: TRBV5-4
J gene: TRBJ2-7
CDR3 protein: CASSPGGSGQYF

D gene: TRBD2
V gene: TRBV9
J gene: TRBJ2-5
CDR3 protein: CASSVSSGLGETQYF

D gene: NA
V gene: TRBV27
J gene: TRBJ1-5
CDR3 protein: CASTPLGVNQPQHF

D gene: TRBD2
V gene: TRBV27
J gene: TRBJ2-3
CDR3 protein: CASFGLAGVVDTQYF

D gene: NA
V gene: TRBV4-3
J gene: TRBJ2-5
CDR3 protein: CASSHTQEETQYF

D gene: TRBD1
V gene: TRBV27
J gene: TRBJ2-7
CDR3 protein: CATGHPLTGGAWEQYF

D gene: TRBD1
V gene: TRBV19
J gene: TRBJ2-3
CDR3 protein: CASASTGATDTQYF

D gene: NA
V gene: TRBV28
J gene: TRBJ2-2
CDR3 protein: CASSLRGEDITGELFF

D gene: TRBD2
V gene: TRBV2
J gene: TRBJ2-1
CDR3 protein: CASLRTSGRRSSYNEQFF

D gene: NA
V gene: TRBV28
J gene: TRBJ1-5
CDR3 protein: CASSFTGAHQPQHF

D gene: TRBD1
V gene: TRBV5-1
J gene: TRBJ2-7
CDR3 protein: CASSSTGVWYEQYF

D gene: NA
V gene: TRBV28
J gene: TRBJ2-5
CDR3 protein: CASSSKLQRYQETQYF

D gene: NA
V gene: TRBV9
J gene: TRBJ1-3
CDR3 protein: CASSAHSGGAGNTIYF

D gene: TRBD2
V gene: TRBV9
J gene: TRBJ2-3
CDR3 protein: CASSTSVPLGDTQYF

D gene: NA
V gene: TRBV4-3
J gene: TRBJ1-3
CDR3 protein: CASSQDLTISGNTIYF

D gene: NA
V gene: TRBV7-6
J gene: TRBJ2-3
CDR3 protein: CASSLDPGRTDTQYF

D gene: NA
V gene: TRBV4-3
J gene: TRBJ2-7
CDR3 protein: CASSQALTGNEQYF

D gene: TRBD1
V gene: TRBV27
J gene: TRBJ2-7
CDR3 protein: CASSWGGQGYEQYF

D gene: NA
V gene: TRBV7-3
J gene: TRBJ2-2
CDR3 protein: CASSLIGTGELFF

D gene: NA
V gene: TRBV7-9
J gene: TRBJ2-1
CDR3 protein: CASTPPGVNNEQFF

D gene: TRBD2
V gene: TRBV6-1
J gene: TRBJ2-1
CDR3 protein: CASTLAGGLYNEQFF

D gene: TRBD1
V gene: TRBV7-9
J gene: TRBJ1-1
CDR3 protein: CASSPGTGAMNTEAFF

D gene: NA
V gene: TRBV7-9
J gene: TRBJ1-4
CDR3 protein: CASSSQGIGPSNEKLFF

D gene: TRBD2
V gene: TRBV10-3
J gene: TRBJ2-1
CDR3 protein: CAISLGGRDEQFF

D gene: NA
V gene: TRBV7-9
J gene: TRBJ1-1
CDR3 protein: CASSFPGRSAEAFF

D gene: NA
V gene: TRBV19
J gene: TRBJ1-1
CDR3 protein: CASSMARAANTEAFF

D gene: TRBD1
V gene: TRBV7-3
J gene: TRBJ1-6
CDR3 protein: CASSLAGQGYNSPLHF

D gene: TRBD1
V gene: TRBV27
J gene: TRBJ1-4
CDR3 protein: CASSLAPGTVEKLFF

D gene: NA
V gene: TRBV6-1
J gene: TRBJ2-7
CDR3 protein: CASSGHEQYF

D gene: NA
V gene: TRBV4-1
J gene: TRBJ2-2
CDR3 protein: CASSQQLVGFSGELFF

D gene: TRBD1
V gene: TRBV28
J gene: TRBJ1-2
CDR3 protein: CASSLDRDSGYTF

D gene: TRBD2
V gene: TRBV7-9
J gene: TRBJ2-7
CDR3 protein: CASSLVTGGRKIEQYF

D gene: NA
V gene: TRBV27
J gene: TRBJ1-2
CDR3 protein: CASSLRGWTVANYGYTF

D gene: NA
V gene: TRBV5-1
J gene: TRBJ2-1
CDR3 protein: CASSLGGLSFSYNEQFF

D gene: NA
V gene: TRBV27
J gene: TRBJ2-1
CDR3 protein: CASSTTRNNEQFF

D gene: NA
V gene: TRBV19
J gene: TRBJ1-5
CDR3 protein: CASSIFDRYQPQHF

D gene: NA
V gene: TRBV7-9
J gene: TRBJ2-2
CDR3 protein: CASTGHYLTGELFF

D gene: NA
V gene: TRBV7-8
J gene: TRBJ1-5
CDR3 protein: CASRSGSNQPQHF

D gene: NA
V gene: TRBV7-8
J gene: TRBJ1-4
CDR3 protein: CASSLASGEGREKLFF

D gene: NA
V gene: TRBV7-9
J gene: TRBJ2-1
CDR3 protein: CASSSSRDQEQFF

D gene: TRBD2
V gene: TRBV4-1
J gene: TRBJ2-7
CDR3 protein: CASSLAGTSGYEQYF

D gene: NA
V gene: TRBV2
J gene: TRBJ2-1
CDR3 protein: CASSESFYNEQFF